The clone carrying this TCR beta chain was detected only a few times. The data stem from a study of early T cells in non-severe SARS-CoV-2 infection. Study as a whole: Sequencing input comprised bulk RNA from unsorted whole blood; chain pairing was not available.

TCRdb itself ran the 5' RACE reads through MiXCR, one entry per CDR3 protein. The sample carries over 60,000 distinct CDR3 sequences, 9.5% to 15% recorded once. The sequencing here drew on whole blood, taken at baseline. The origin of this receptor is an adult who was a healthcare worker with PCR-confirmed SARS-CoV-2 infection or an uninfected control (not recorded which).

The CDR3 region is CASSLGHNGYTF. CDR3 nucleotides: TGCGCCAGCAGCTTAGGACACAATGGCTACACCTTC. The J gene is TRBJ1-2, the V gene TRBV5-1; TRBD1 might be the D (5 bases). The length of the CDR3 is 12 residues. Deletions cut 2 bases from V and 6 bases from J, with 8 bases between. Germline-derived CDR1 and CDR2 are SGHRS and YFSETQ. The full variable domain, its missing parts supplied by reference TRBV5-1 and TRBJ1-2, is KAGVTQTPRYLIKTRGQQVTLSCSPISGHRSVSWYQQTPGQGLQFLFEYFSETQRNKGNFPGRFSGRQFSNSRSEMNVSTLELGDSALYLCASSLGHNGYTFGSGTRLTVV.